Shown below are 3 T cell receptor beta chains from a single sample sequenced in a study of tumor-infiltrating lymphocytes in primary liver carcinoma. Out of unsorted whole blood came the blood RNA, and germline DNA was extracted as well. Making TCR beta cDNA involved roughly 500 ng total RNA and a constant-region primer. Construction of TCR beta libraries relied on three successive nested multiplex PCR rounds employing slightly modified ARM-PCR. Forward primers for TRBV1-TRBV30 and a C-beta reverse primer served the first two PCR rounds, at approximately 10 cycles each. TCRdb analysed the multiplex PCR reads with MiXCR anew, one entry per CDR3 protein. The table shows about 200,000 distinct CDR3 sequences, with 65% occurring only once. Input material: peripheral blood. The receptors were sampled from a woman aged 55-70 years with primary liver carcinoma and hepatitis B virus infection.

On this clonotype itself: At one end, the junction sequence differs from germline, possibly due to a read error. The chain recombines TRBV6-5 with TRBJ2-2; possibly TRBD2 for D (6 bases). The V gene's germline CDR1 is MNHEY and CDR2 SVGAGI. The CDR3 is 14 residues long. The chain's CDR3 is CASRTGVRTGELSF. CDR3 DNA: TGTGCCAGCAGGACGGGAGTTAGGACCGGGGAGCTGTCTTTT.

The chain has TRBV5-4 and TRBJ1-4; 8 bases fit TRBD1. The CDR3 is 15 amino acids. With 4 bases clipped from V and 10 bases from J, the junction kept 12 bases outside the gene matches. Germline loops: CDR1 SGHNT, CDR2 YYREEE (reference sequence). The chain's CDR3 is CASSPDQGASVKLFF. The CDR3 DNA follows: TGTGCCAGCAGCCCCGATCAGGGGGCGAGTGTAAAACTGTTTTTT. The full variable domain, rest sourced from reference TRBV5-4 and TRBJ1-4, is ETGVTQSPTHLIKTRGQQVTLRCSSQSGHNTVSWYQQALGQGPQFIFQYYREEENGRGNFPPRFSGLQFPNYSSELNVNALELDDSALYLCASSPDQGASVKLFFGSGTQLSVL.

Concerning this clonotype itself: This may stem from a read error, because a much larger clone lies one nucleotide away. The chain is built from TRBV14 and TRBJ2-1; D is ambiguous. The CDR3 totals 14 residues. Germline V gene sequence: CDR1 SGHDN, CDR2 FVKESK. CDR3 in amino acids: CATSQRLGYVEQFF. DNA of the CDR3: TGTGCCACCAGCCAACGGTTGGGGTATGTTGAGCAGTTCTTC.